The 12 T cell receptor beta chains given below trace back to one sample, sequenced in a study of cytomegalovirus exposure and HLA in healthy donors. This PCR relied on a set of 60 Vbeta primers and 13 Jbeta primers. Assay: immunoSEQ multiplex PCR; the TCRdb copy retains only in-frame clones and omits some. In total, the table holds over 80,000 clones. Sequencing was done on a sample of PBMCs. The receptors shown here come from a girl between 10 and 17 years old in good health and CMV-seropositive.

The genes are TRBV4-3 and TRBJ2-7, with D tentatively TRBD2 (6 bases). Germline V gives CDR1 LGHNA, CDR2 YSLEER. The CDR3 loop spans 15 amino acids. Trimming took off 2 bases at V and 0 bases at J, with 11 bases between the two ends. In DNA form, the CDR3 reads TGCGCCAGCAGCCAACGTCTGGGGGGCTCCTACGAGCAGTACTTC. As protein: CASSQRLGGSYEQYF.

V and J are TRBV14 and TRBJ2-7; TRBD1 might be the D (6 bases). CDR1 and CDR2 from the germline V gene are SGHDN and FVKESK. V gave up 4 bases and J gave up 3 bases, with 13 bases separating them. CDR3 length: 14 residues. CDR3 residues: CASSLGTLLYEQYF. CDR3 nucleotide sequence: TGTGCCAGCAGCCTCGGGACACTCCTCTACGAGCAGTACTTC.

V is TRBV5-6 and J is TRBJ2-7, with 7 bases lining up with TRBD2. The CDR3 runs 16 residues. Germline V lookup: CDR1 SGHDT, CDR2 YYEEEE. The V segment lost 1 base and the J segment 3 bases; nucleotides outside the gene matches: 10. CDR3: CASSLWEGLLIYEQYF. CDR3 nucleotide sequence: TGTGCCAGCAGCTTGTGGGAGGGCCTTCTTATCTACGAGCAGTACTTC.

The chain uses TRBV2 and TRBJ2-1; 12 nucleotides match TRBD2. The CDR3 consists of 19 residues. V shed 1 base and J 1 base; nucleotides not matched to a gene: 8. The germline V gene encodes CDR1 SNHLY and CDR2 FYNNEI. The chain's CDR3 is CASSEVASGGAESYNEQFF. DNA of the CDR3: TGTGCCAGCAGTGAAGTGGCTAGCGGGGGGGCCGAATCCTACAATGAGCAGTTCTTC.

V usage is TRBV5-1 and J usage is TRBJ2-5; 7 bases align to TRBD2. Germline V CDR1 and CDR2: SGHRS, YFSETQ. V trimming: 0 bases; J trimming: 5 bases; junction bases outside the gene matches: 16. The CDR3 covers 18 residues. CDR3 protein: CASSLGVAGVITTETQYF. CDR3 nucleotides: TGCGCCAGCAGCTTGGGGGTGGCGGGGGTAATTACCACGGAGACCCAGTACTTC.

The chain couples TRBV5-4 to TRBJ2-1; 9 bases map to TRBD2. The junction had 6 bases not matched to a gene; V was cut back by 7 bases and J by 1 base. CDR1 SGHNT and CDR2 YYREEE come from the germline V gene (reference sequence). This CDR3 spans 15 amino acids. CDR3 sequence (DNA): TGTGCCAGCGGTCTAGCGGGGATATCCTACAATGAGCAGTTCTTC. It is translated as CASGLAGISYNEQFF.

The rearrangement links TRBV27 to TRBJ1-5; D unclear. This CDR3 is 14 amino acids long. CDR1 MNHEY and CDR2 SMNVEV come from the germline V gene (reference sequence). V lost 5 bases and J lost 1, with 9 bases in between. As DNA, the CDR3 is TGTGCCAGCAGTGCACTAGACAGCAATCAGCCCCAGCATTTT. Protein: CASSALDSNQPQHF.

The chain recombines TRBV19 with TRBJ1-5; D is ambiguous. V lost 7 bases to trimming and J lost 3 bases, with 13 bases between them. This CDR3 spans 14 amino acids. CDR1 is LNHDA and CDR2 is SQIVND in the germline V gene (reference sequence). CDR3 loop: CASNFGNTNQPQHF. CDR3 bases: TGTGCCAGTAATTTCGGGAATACCAATCAGCCCCAGCATTTT.

J is TRBJ2-5 and V is TRBV6-5; D might be TRBD2 (5 bases). The CDR3 length is 15 residues. Trimming left V 4 bases short and J 4 bases short, with 16 bases between. CDR1 and CDR2 (germline): MNHEY, SVGAGI. Here the CDR3 DNA reads TGTGCCAGCAGTTCCCCGGGAATACCGAGAGAGACCCAGTACTTC. Its translation is CASSSPGIPRETQYF.

The CDR3 here is CASSEGLSSGAGELFF. For the CDR3, the DNA is TGTGCCAGCAGTGAGGGACTGAGTAGCGGGGCCGGGGAGCTGTTTTTT. This sequence joins TRBV25-1 and TRBJ2-2; TRBD2 agrees at 8 bases. Per germline, CDR1 MGHDK and CDR2 SYGVNS. CDR3 size: 16 residues. Germline trimming cut 3 bases from V and 6 bases from J; bases unmatched to any gene: 9.

The rearrangement joins TRBV9 to TRBJ2-1; D gene ambiguous. CDR1 is SGDLS and CDR2 is YYNGEE in the germline V gene. V was cut by 1 base and J by 7 bases, with 12 bases left in between. This CDR3 spans 14 amino acids. CDR3 DNA: TGTGCCAGCAGCGTATCCCCGCAGAGGAATGAGCAGTTCTTC. Translated, it gives CASSVSPQRNEQFF. Complete variable domain (other parts from reference TRBV9 and TRBJ2-1): DSGVTQTPKHLITATGQRVTLRCSPRSGDLSVYWYQQSLDQGLQFLIQYYNGEERAKGNILERFSAQQFPDLHSELNLSSLELGDSALYFCASSVSPQRNEQFFGPGTRLTVL.

V and J are TRBV5-4 and TRBJ1-1; TRBD1 is a possible D gene (5 bases). Looked up from germline, CDR1 is SGHNT and CDR2 is YYREEE (reference sequence). V lost 7 bases to trimming and J lost 0 bases, with 10 bases between them. The CDR3 consists of 13 residues. CDR3 DNA: TGTGCCAGCTCCGAGACAGTGAACACTGAAGCTTTCTTT. Encoded protein: CASSETVNTEAFF.